Each of the 7 T cell receptor beta chains below was sequenced from the same sample in a study of cytomegalovirus exposure and HLA in healthy donors (dated by TCRdb to about 2017). Libraries were made using the immunoSEQ multiplex PCR assay. The clones in this table, taken by TCRdb from immuneACCESS, are in-frame only. Not every clone is retained; where verified, under half of the shortfall comes from an unresolved V gene, and the cause of the rest is unknown. The sample records 200,000 to 250,000 clones, approximately 80% of which are singletons. Of the sample, over 12% falls within the top ten clones. The sequenced sample consisted of PBMCs. These receptors all come from a woman aged 30 to 39 in good health and CMV-seropositive.

The CDR3 loop is CASSLSRGGEQYF. The CDR3 DNA is TGTGCCAGCAGCTTATCCCGTGGGGGCGAGCAGTACTTC. The chain recombines TRBV5-5 with TRBJ2-7; D possibly uses TRBD1 or TRBD2 (5 bases each). Germline lookup yields CDR1 SGHKS and CDR2 YYEKEE (reference sequence). The germline V and J ends were trimmed by 2 bases and 6 bases, with 12 bases remaining between them. CDR3 length equals 13 residues.

Comments on this clone: The sample holds other DNA sequences that translate to the same CDR3. The V call is TRBV5-1, the J call TRBJ1-3; D remains ambiguous. Germline assignment: CDR1 SGHRS and CDR2 YFSETQ. V gave up 5 bases and J gave up 0 bases, with 6 bases separating them. This CDR3 is built from 13 residues. CDR3 loop: CASSLYSGNTIYF. The CDR3 nucleotides read TGCGCCAGCAGTTTATACTCTGGAAACACCATATATTTT.

The chain uses TRBV7-6 and TRBJ2-3, with no clear D. This CDR3 has 12 amino acids. The ends were cut back, 5 bases at V and 3 bases at J, with 6 bases in the middle. Germline-derived CDR1 and CDR2 are SGHVS and FNYEAQ. In DNA, the CDR3 is TGTGCCAGCAGCCCCAATACAGATACGCAGTATTTT. Amino acids: CASSPNTDTQYF.

The chain links TRBV30 to TRBJ2-1, with TRBD2 as a possible D gene (5 bases). The germline V gene has CDR1 GTSNPN and CDR2 SVGIG (reference sequence). The CDR3 loop spans 18 amino acids. V lost 3 bases and J lost 2, with 23 bases in between. In nucleotides, the CDR3 is TGTGCCTGGAGGTTCGGGGTTGGGCGTGGGCGAGCCTACAATGAGCAGTTCTTC. Protein sequence: CAWRFGVGRGRAYNEQFF.

The genes are TRBV4-1 and TRBJ2-7; unclear D gene. Per germline, CDR1 MGHRA and CDR2 YSYEKL. The CDR3 contains 15 residues. The V gene lost 2 bases and the J gene lost 2 bases, with 13 bases spanning the gap. The CDR3 region is CASSQTKEIPYEQYF. In DNA form, the CDR3 reads TGCGCCAGCAGCCAAACAAAGGAGATTCCCTACGAGCAGTACTTC.

This clone has only one observation. This chain joins TRBV7-3 and TRBJ1-1; 9 nucleotides match TRBD1. The junction had 3 bases not matched to a gene; V was cut back by 3 bases and J by 4 bases. The CDR3 totals 14 residues. Germline V CDR1 and CDR2: SGHTA, FQGTGA. The CDR3 here is CASSLGQGLTEAFF. The CDR3 nucleotides are TGTGCCAGCAGCTTGGGACAGGGACTCACTGAAGCTTTCTTT.

This rearrangement joins TRBV2 to TRBJ1-3, with a tentative D call TRBD1 (5 bases). Germline V CDR1 and CDR2: SNHLY, FYNNEI. This CDR3 has 15 amino acids. Between the trimmed V and J ends, which lost 4 bases and 4 bases, there was a span of 14 bases. The CDR3 loop is CASSAGTAKGNTIYF. CDR3 coding DNA: TGTGCCAGCAGTGCCGGGACCGCGAAAGGAAACACCATATATTTT.